A selection of T cell receptor beta chains follows, all from one sample in a study of shared clonotypes between healthy human individuals. Assay used: immunoSEQ multiplex PCR; TCRdb lists only in-frame clones, some missing. The profile shows around 2.3 million clones, more than 90% of them singletons. The specimen was naive CD4+ T cells sorted from blood. These receptors originate from a man aged 18 to 30 in good health. CDR3s include the opening cysteine and the closing phenylalanine or tryptophan. The D gene is left open where the match is weak. Size is stated for part of the rows, as once, few or many counts, or as a class when the clone is expanded.

len: 13
j_gene: TRBJ1-5
abundance: .
d_gene: .
v_gene: TRBV7-3
CDR3nt: TGTGCCAGCAGCTTAACGGGGAATCAGCCCCAGCATTTT
CDR3aa: CASSLTGNQPQHF

len: 15
j_gene: TRBJ2-7
abundance: .
d_gene: TRBD2
v_gene: TRBV28
CDR3nt: TGTGCCAGCAGTTCCCCGGGACTAGCATCGGCCGAGCAGTACTTC
CDR3aa: CASSSPGLASAEQYF

len: 15
j_gene: TRBJ2-3
abundance: .
d_gene: .
v_gene: TRBV7-6
CDR3nt: TGTGCCAGCAGCTTAGCGCTCCAGGGCTCAGATACGCAGTATTTT
CDR3aa: CASSLALQGSDTQYF

len: 15
j_gene: TRBJ2-3
abundance: once
d_gene: TRBD1
v_gene: TRBV5-6
CDR3nt: TGTGCCAGCAGCCTAGGCGGCAGGGGGAGAGATACGCAGTATTTT
CDR3aa: CASSLGGRGRDTQYF

len: 15
j_gene: TRBJ1-2
abundance: .
d_gene: TRBD1
v_gene: TRBV6-1
CDR3nt: TGTGCCAGCAGTGCGACAGGGCCAGCTAACTATGGCTACACCTTC
CDR3aa: CASSATGPANYGYTF

len: 18
j_gene: TRBJ1-5
abundance: .
d_gene: .
v_gene: TRBV19
CDR3nt: TGTGCCAGTAGCACCACCCGGGACACTTCCTCTAGCAATCAGCCCCAGCATTTT
CDR3aa: CASSTTRDTSSSNQPQHF

len: 14
j_gene: TRBJ1-1
abundance: .
d_gene: .
v_gene: TRBV7-2
CDR3nt: TGTGCCAGCGGGGTAGGGGCTGTGAACACTGAAGCTTTCTTT
CDR3aa: CASGVGAVNTEAFF

len: 10
j_gene: TRBJ1-1
abundance: .
d_gene: .
v_gene: TRBV20-1
CDR3nt: TGCAGTGCTAGTTCCCCTGAAGCTTTCTTT
CDR3aa: CSASSPEAFF

len: 14
j_gene: TRBJ1-2
abundance: .
d_gene: .
v_gene: TRBV7-2
CDR3nt: TGTGCCAGCAGCCCATCTGGGGTTAACTATGGCTACACCTTC
CDR3aa: CASSPSGVNYGYTF

len: 14
j_gene: TRBJ2-7
abundance: .
d_gene: .
v_gene: TRBV5-5
CDR3nt: TGTGCCAGCAGCTTTAGAGAGTTCGTTGAGGAGCAGTACTTC
CDR3aa: CASSFREFVEEQYF

len: 15
j_gene: TRBJ2-7
abundance: .
d_gene: TRBD1
v_gene: TRBV10-3
CDR3nt: TGTGCCATCAGTGAACCGACAGGGGCCGATATCCCTCTCTTCTTC
CDR3aa: CAISEPTGADIPLFF

len: 18
j_gene: TRBJ2-2
abundance: .
d_gene: TRBD1
v_gene: TRBV9
CDR3nt: TGTGCCAGCAGCGTATACCCCAAGGGACAGGGGTCCACCGGGGAGCTGTTTTTT
CDR3aa: CASSVYPKGQGSTGELFF

len: 15
j_gene: TRBJ2-7
abundance: .
d_gene: .
v_gene: TRBV5-1
CDR3nt: TGCGCCAGCAGCTTGGAGGCAGGGGCATACTACGAGCAGTACTTC
CDR3aa: CASSLEAGAYYEQYF

len: 15
j_gene: TRBJ2-7
abundance: .
d_gene: .
v_gene: TRBV18
CDR3nt: TGTGCCAGCTCACCACCGTCCAGTCCCAGCTACGAGCAGTACTTC
CDR3aa: CASSPPSSPSYEQYF

len: 16
j_gene: TRBJ1-5
abundance: .
d_gene: .
v_gene: TRBV7-8
CDR3nt: TGTGCCAGCAGCTTAGGGCCAGAGGGGATCAATCAGCCCCAGCATTTT
CDR3aa: CASSLGPEGINQPQHF

len: 15
j_gene: TRBJ1-6
abundance: .
d_gene: .
v_gene: TRBV27
CDR3nt: TGTGCCAGCAGTTTAATCCGGGGAGGTAATTCACCCCTCCACTTT
CDR3aa: CASSLIRGGNSPLHF

len: 13
j_gene: TRBJ2-1
abundance: .
d_gene: .
v_gene: TRBV18
CDR3nt: TGTGCCAGCCTCGGTTCGCGGGGCGATGAGCAGTTCTTC
CDR3aa: CASLGSRGDEQFF

len: 13
j_gene: TRBJ1-2
abundance: few
d_gene: TRBD1
v_gene: TRBV27
CDR3nt: TGTGCCAGCAGTTTGGGCAGGGGGCGAGGCTACACCTTC
CDR3aa: CASSLGRGRGYTF

len: 15
j_gene: TRBJ2-5
abundance: .
d_gene: TRBD2
v_gene: TRBV25-1
CDR3nt: TGTGCCAGCGGCCCCGAGCGGGGCCGAGGAGAGACCCAGTACTTC
CDR3aa: CASGPERGRGETQYF

len: 13
j_gene: TRBJ1-2
abundance: once
d_gene: TRBD1
v_gene: TRBV10-1
CDR3nt: TGCGCCAGCAGCGCCGACAGGGCGGGTGGCTACACCTTC
CDR3aa: CASSADRAGGYTF

len: 14
j_gene: TRBJ1-5
abundance: .
d_gene: .
v_gene: TRBV19
CDR3nt: TGTGCCAGTAGTATAGATGTGGGAAACCAGCCCCAGCATTTT
CDR3aa: CASSIDVGNQPQHF

len: 15
j_gene: TRBJ2-3
abundance: .
d_gene: TRBD2
v_gene: TRBV4-3
CDR3nt: TGCGCCAGCAGCCAAGAACCCGGGAGGGACGATACGCAGTATTTT
CDR3aa: CASSQEPGRDDTQYF

len: 13
j_gene: TRBJ2-3
abundance: .
d_gene: .
v_gene: TRBV27
CDR3nt: TGTGCCAGCAGACGGCAGGGGGGGGATACGCAGTATTTT
CDR3aa: CASRRQGGDTQYF

len: 13
j_gene: TRBJ1-2
abundance: .
d_gene: .
v_gene: TRBV5-1
CDR3nt: TGCGCCAGCAGCTTCCCGGACGGCTATGGCTACACCTTC
CDR3aa: CASSFPDGYGYTF

len: 14
j_gene: TRBJ2-3
abundance: once
d_gene: TRBD2
v_gene: TRBV10-3
CDR3nt: TGTGCCATCAGCTCCACTAGCGGGAGCGATACGCAGTATTTT
CDR3aa: CAISSTSGSDTQYF

len: 15
j_gene: TRBJ2-5
abundance: .
d_gene: TRBD1
v_gene: TRBV7-9
CDR3nt: TGTGCCAGCAGTCAACCAGGGGGCGAAACGGAGACCCAGTACTTC
CDR3aa: CASSQPGGETETQYF

len: 13
j_gene: TRBJ1-2
abundance: once
d_gene: .
v_gene: TRBV19
CDR3nt: TGTGCCAGTAGTCGACAGGCCAACTATGGCTACACCTTC
CDR3aa: CASSRQANYGYTF

len: 13
j_gene: TRBJ1-2
abundance: .
d_gene: .
v_gene: TRBV5-4
CDR3nt: TGTGCCAGCAGCTTGGATAGGTCTGGCCGTGGCACCTTC
CDR3aa: CASSLDRSGRGTF

len: 14
j_gene: TRBJ2-3
abundance: .
d_gene: .
v_gene: TRBV30
CDR3nt: TGTGCCTGGAGTATTGGGGGTCAGACAGATACGCAGTATTTT
CDR3aa: CAWSIGGQTDTQYF

len: 12
j_gene: TRBJ2-5
abundance: once
d_gene: .
v_gene: TRBV18
CDR3nt: TGTGCCAGCTCACCAAGGTGGGAGACCCAGTACTTC
CDR3aa: CASSPRWETQYF

len: 14
j_gene: TRBJ2-7
abundance: .
d_gene: .
v_gene: TRBV30
CDR3nt: TGTGCCTGGAAAGTTGAGGCCCCATCCTACGAGCAGTACTTC
CDR3aa: CAWKVEAPSYEQYF

len: 15
j_gene: TRBJ1-5
abundance: .
d_gene: TRBD1
v_gene: TRBV19
CDR3nt: TGTGCCAGTATCGGGGGAGGGACAGTAAATCAGCCCCAGCATTTT
CDR3aa: CASIGGGTVNQPQHF

len: 14
j_gene: TRBJ2-5
abundance: .
d_gene: .
v_gene: TRBV5-5
CDR3nt: TGTGCCAGCAGCTCCCAGGGCCCGGGGGAGACCCAGTACTTC
CDR3aa: CASSSQGPGETQYF

len: 15
j_gene: TRBJ2-3
abundance: .
d_gene: .
v_gene: TRBV6-6
CDR3nt: TGTGCCAGCAGTTACGAACGCGGTAGCACAGATACGCAGTATTTT
CDR3aa: CASSYERGSTDTQYF

len: 14
j_gene: TRBJ2-4
abundance: .
d_gene: .
v_gene: TRBV5-4
CDR3nt: TGTGCCAGCAGCTTAATAGCGGCCAAAAACATTCAGTACTTC
CDR3aa: CASSLIAAKNIQYF

len: 14
j_gene: TRBJ2-7
abundance: .
d_gene: TRBD1
v_gene: TRBV2
CDR3nt: TGTGCCAGCAGGTCCGGGACAGGGACGGCCGAGCAGTACTTC
CDR3aa: CASRSGTGTAEQYF

len: 12
j_gene: TRBJ1-2
abundance: .
d_gene: .
v_gene: TRBV2
CDR3nt: TGTGCCAGCAGCCCGGCGGGCTATGGCTACACCTTC
CDR3aa: CASSPAGYGYTF

len: 16
j_gene: TRBJ2-7
abundance: .
d_gene: .
v_gene: TRBV4-2
CDR3nt: TGTGCCAGCAGCCAAGATGCCCAGGCGAGCTCCTACGAGCAGTACTTC
CDR3aa: CASSQDAQASSYEQYF

len: 15
j_gene: TRBJ2-7
abundance: .
d_gene: TRBD2
v_gene: TRBV27
CDR3nt: TGTGCCAGCAGTTCGGGACTAGCGGGAGAATACGAGCAGTACTTC
CDR3aa: CASSSGLAGEYEQYF

len: 12
j_gene: TRBJ2-1
abundance: .
d_gene: .
v_gene: TRBV11-2
CDR3nt: TGTGCCAGCAGCTTAAATCAGCTAAAGCAGTTCTTC
CDR3aa: CASSLNQLKQFF

len: 15
j_gene: TRBJ2-1
abundance: .
d_gene: .
v_gene: TRBV9
CDR3nt: TGTGCCAGCAGCGCTTACTACGGGGCATACAATGAGCAGTTCTTC
CDR3aa: CASSAYYGAYNEQFF

len: 15
j_gene: TRBJ1-5
abundance: .
d_gene: .
v_gene: TRBV10-3
CDR3nt: TGTGCCATCAGTGAAGGTGGCGGGGGCAATCAGCCCCAGCATTTT
CDR3aa: CAISEGGGGNQPQHF

len: 15
j_gene: TRBJ2-2
abundance: few
d_gene: .
v_gene: TRBV19
CDR3nt: TGTGCCAGTAGCCGCCGCAGGGAAAACACCGGGGAGCTGTTTTTT
CDR3aa: CASSRRRENTGELFF

len: 14
j_gene: TRBJ2-7
abundance: once
d_gene: TRBD2
v_gene: TRBV9
CDR3nt: TGTGCCAGCAGCGAGGGACTAGGCTCCTACGAGCAGTACTTC
CDR3aa: CASSEGLGSYEQYF

len: 16
j_gene: TRBJ2-7
abundance: .
d_gene: .
v_gene: TRBV10-1
CDR3nt: TGCGCCAGCAGTGAGGAGCGGCAGGGGTTATCCTACGAGCAGTACTTC
CDR3aa: CASSEERQGLSYEQYF

len: 13
j_gene: TRBJ2-2
abundance: .
d_gene: .
v_gene: TRBV7-2
CDR3nt: TGTGCCAGCTTCATCAGGAACACCGGGGAGCTGTTTTTT
CDR3aa: CASFIRNTGELFF

len: 14
j_gene: TRBJ2-7
abundance: once
d_gene: TRBD1
v_gene: TRBV7-2
CDR3nt: TGTGCCAGCAGCACGAGACAGGGCGCCTACGAGCAGTACTTC
CDR3aa: CASSTRQGAYEQYF

len: 14
j_gene: TRBJ1-2
abundance: .
d_gene: TRBD1
v_gene: TRBV19
CDR3nt: TGTGCCAGTAGTACGACAGGGCCAGGCTATGGCTACACCTTC
CDR3aa: CASSTTGPGYGYTF

len: 12
j_gene: TRBJ1-1
abundance: .
d_gene: .
v_gene: TRBV5-4
CDR3nt: TGTGCCAGCAGCTTGGTGGGGAATGAAGCTTTCTTT
CDR3aa: CASSLVGNEAFF

len: 12
j_gene: TRBJ2-5
abundance: .
d_gene: .
v_gene: TRBV28
CDR3nt: TGTGCCAGCAGTTTACCCCCCGAGGCCCAGTACTTC
CDR3aa: CASSLPPEAQYF

len: 14
j_gene: TRBJ1-1
abundance: .
d_gene: TRBD1
v_gene: TRBV5-1
CDR3nt: TGCGCCAGCACCGTGGGGACAGCTAACACTGAAGCTTTCTTT
CDR3aa: CASTVGTANTEAFF

len: 15
j_gene: TRBJ1-2
abundance: .
d_gene: .
v_gene: TRBV6-1
CDR3nt: TGTGCCAGCAGTGAAGGGGGATTCACCATCTATGGCTACACCTTC
CDR3aa: CASSEGGFTIYGYTF

len: 13
j_gene: TRBJ1-5
abundance: once
d_gene: TRBD1
v_gene: TRBV5-6
CDR3nt: TGTGCCAGCAGCCAGACAGGGGATCAGCCCCAGCATTTT
CDR3aa: CASSQTGDQPQHF

len: 15
j_gene: TRBJ1-1
abundance: .
d_gene: .
v_gene: TRBV5-1
CDR3nt: TGCGCCAGCAGCTTGGATACAGGGAGGAACACTGAAGCTTTCTTT
CDR3aa: CASSLDTGRNTEAFF

len: 17
j_gene: TRBJ1-5
abundance: .
d_gene: TRBD1
v_gene: TRBV2
CDR3nt: TGTGCCAGCAGTGAAGCAAAACAGGGGATTAGCAATCAGCCCCAGCATTTT
CDR3aa: CASSEAKQGISNQPQHF

len: 11
j_gene: TRBJ2-4
abundance: .
d_gene: .
v_gene: TRBV9
CDR3nt: TGTGCCAGCAGCGTAGGGGTCATTCAGTACTTC
CDR3aa: CASSVGVIQYF

len: 16
j_gene: TRBJ2-1
abundance: .
d_gene: TRBD2
v_gene: TRBV25-1
CDR3nt: TGTGCCAGCAGTGAATTCGGCGGGGGGGCCTACAATGAGCAGTTCTTC
CDR3aa: CASSEFGGGAYNEQFF

len: 12
j_gene: TRBJ1-2
abundance: .
d_gene: .
v_gene: TRBV28
CDR3nt: TGTGCCAGCAGTTTAGGGGTCAGGCCGCCCACCTTC
CDR3aa: CASSLGVRPPTF

len: 15
j_gene: TRBJ2-5
abundance: .
d_gene: .
v_gene: TRBV4-1
CDR3nt: TGCGCCAGCAGCCCGAGCGGAGAATGGCTAGAGACCCAGTACTTC
CDR3aa: CASSPSGEWLETQYF

len: 16
j_gene: TRBJ2-5
abundance: .
d_gene: .
v_gene: TRBV14
CDR3nt: TGTGCCAGCAGCCAAGATGGGGGTGTCTCCCAAGAGACCCAGTACTTC
CDR3aa: CASSQDGGVSQETQYF